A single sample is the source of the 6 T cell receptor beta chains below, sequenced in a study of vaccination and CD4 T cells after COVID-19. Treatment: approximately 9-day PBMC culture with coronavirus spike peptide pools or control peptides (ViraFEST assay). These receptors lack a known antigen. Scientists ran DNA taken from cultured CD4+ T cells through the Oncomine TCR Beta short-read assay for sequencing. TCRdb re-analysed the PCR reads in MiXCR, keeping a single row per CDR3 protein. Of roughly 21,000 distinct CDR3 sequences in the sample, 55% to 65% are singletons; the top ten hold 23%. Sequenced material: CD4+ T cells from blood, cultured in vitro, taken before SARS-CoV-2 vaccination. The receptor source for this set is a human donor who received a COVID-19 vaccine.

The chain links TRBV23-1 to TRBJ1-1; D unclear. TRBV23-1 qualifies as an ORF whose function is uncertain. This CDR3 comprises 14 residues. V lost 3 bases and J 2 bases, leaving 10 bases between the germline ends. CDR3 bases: TGCGCCAGCAGTCAGGGTCCAGCCAACACTGAAGCTTTCTTT. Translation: CASSQGPANTEAFF.

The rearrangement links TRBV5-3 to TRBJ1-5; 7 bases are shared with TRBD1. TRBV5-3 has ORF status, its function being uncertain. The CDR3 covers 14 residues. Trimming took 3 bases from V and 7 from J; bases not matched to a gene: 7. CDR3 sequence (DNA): TGTGCCAGAAGCTCAAACAGGGGAAGGCAGCCCCAGCATTTT. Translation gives CARSSNRGRQPQHF.

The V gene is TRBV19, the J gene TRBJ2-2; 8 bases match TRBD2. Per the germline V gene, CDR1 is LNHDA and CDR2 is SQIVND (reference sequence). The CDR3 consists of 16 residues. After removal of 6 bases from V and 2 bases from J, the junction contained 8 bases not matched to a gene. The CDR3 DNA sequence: TGTGCCAGTAGGCCAAACGGGGGGGCTAACACCGGGGAGCTGTTTTTT. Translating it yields CASRPNGGANTGELFF.

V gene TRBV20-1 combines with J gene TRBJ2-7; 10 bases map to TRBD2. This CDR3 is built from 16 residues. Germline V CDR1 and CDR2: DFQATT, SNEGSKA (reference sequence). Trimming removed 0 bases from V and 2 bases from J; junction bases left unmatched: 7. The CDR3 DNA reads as TGCAGTGCTAGAGAGGGTGGACTAGCGGAGGCCTACGAGCAGTACTTC. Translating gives CSAREGGLAEAYEQYF.

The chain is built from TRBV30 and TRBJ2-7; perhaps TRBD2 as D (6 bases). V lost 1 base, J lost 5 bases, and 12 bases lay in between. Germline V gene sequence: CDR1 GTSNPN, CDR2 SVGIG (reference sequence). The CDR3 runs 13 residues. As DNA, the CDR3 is TGTGCCTGGAGTGGAGTCGGGGGTCACGAGCAGTACTTC. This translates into CAWSGVGGHEQYF.

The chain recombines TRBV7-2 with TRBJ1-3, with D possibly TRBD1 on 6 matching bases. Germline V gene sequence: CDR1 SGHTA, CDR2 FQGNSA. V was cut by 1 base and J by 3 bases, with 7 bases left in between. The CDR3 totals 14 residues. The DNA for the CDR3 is TGTGCCAGCAGCTTAGGGACAGATGGAAACACCATATATTTT. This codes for CASSLGTDGNTIYF.